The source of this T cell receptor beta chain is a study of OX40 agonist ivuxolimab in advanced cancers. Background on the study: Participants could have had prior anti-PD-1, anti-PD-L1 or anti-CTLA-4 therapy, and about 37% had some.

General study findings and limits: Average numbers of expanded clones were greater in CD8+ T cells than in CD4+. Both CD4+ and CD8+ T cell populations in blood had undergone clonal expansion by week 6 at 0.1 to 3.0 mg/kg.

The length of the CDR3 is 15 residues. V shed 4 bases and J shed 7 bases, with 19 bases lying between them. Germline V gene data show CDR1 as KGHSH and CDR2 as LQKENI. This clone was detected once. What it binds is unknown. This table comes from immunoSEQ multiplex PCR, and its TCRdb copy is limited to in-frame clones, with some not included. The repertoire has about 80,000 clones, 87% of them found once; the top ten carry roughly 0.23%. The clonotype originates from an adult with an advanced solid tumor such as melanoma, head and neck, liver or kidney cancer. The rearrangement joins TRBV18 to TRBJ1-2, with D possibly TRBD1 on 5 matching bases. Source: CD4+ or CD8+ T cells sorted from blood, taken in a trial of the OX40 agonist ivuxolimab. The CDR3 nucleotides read TGTGCCAGCTCACTAACCACTGAGGGGCGGCCTGGCTACACCTTC. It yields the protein CASSLTTEGRPGYTF.